This T cell receptor (beta chain) is drawn from a study of CD8 T cells in ankylosing spondylitis. From the 5' RACE reads, TCRdb called clonotypes with MiXCR, one entry per CDR3 protein. The table has around 490,000 distinct CDR3 sequences, about 5.7% seen once. This clonotype occurred many times. Its antigen is unidentified. Study-wide results and caveats: Clones tied to disease were said to be significantly enriched in matched ankylosing spondylitis synovial fluid. Prior literature has documented some motif variants in synovial fluid and blood from reactive arthritis. It appeared that ankylosing spondylitis blood was characterized by a TCR beta motif of fewer than ten highly homologous variants. Peripheral blood samples showed relatively rare disease-linked clones, and these clones were CD8+.

The material sequenced was blood, either unsorted or a sorted T cell fraction (not recorded which). The source is a male donor with ankylosing spondylitis.

CDR3 loop: CSTGWANEKLFF. The CDR3 DNA reads as TGCAGTACAGGGTGGGCTAATGAAAAACTGTTTTTT. The V gene is TRBV20-1, the J gene TRBJ1-4, with D tentatively TRBD1 (6 bases). The CDR3 is made up of 12 amino acids. Germline V CDR1 and CDR2: DFQATT, SNEGSKA (reference sequence). V was cut by 8 bases and J by 3 bases, with 10 bases left in between.